These 5 T cell receptor beta chains originate from one sample sequenced in a study of blood T cell repertoires in COVID-19. Libraries were prepared by immunoSEQ multiplex PCR; TCRdb keeps only in-frame clonotypes and omits some of them. The sample records a few hundred thousand clones, 82% being singletons. The sequenced sample was peripheral blood. Receptors originate from a woman in her seventies with COVID-19, enrolled during active disease.

The gene calls are TRBV18 and TRBJ2-7; 8 bases fit TRBD1. The germline CDR1 and CDR2 sequences are KGHSH and LQKENI. The junction had 7 bases not matched to a gene; V was cut back by 5 bases and J by 7 bases. This CDR3 has 13 residues. CDR3 nucleotides: TGTGCCAGCTCAGGACAGGGTTCTTCGGAGCAGTACTTC. Protein product: CASSGQGSSEQYF.

The chain carries TRBV6-1 and TRBJ2-3; the D is unclear. The CDR3 extends over 14 amino acids. The V and J ends lost 3 bases and 4 bases respectively, with 11 bases between them. CDR1 is MNHNS and CDR2 is SASEGT in the germline V gene. The CDR3 loop reads CASSETYEADTQYF. CDR3 DNA: TGTGCCAGCAGTGAGACTTATGAGGCAGATACGCAGTATTTT.

This clone occurred once. The rearrangement links TRBV7-3 to TRBJ2-1; TRBD2 might be the D (6 bases). CDR3 length: 16 residues. CDR1 is SGHTA, CDR2 FQGTGA, per germline. V was trimmed by 5 bases and J by 3 bases, leaving 17 bases between them. CDR3: CASSPVLALRYNEQFF. The CDR3 DNA follows: TGTGCCAGCAGCCCCGTACTAGCCTTGCGCTACAATGAGCAGTTCTTC.

The CDR3 bases are TGTGCCGCGGGAGGTAACTATGGCTACACCTTC. The encoded protein is CAAGGNYGYTF. The chain couples TRBV10-3 to TRBJ1-2; no clear D gene. The ends were cut back, 11 bases at V and 1 base at J, with 8 bases in the middle. Germline V lookup: CDR1 ENHRY, CDR2 SYGVKD. This CDR3 is 11 amino acids long.

V and J are TRBV6-5 and TRBJ1-6; D is perhaps TRBD1 (5 bases). Trimming removed 4 bases at V and 6 bases at J, with 16 bases between. This CDR3 comprises 16 residues. CDR1 is MNHEY and CDR2 is SVGAGI in the germline V gene. CDR3 sequence reads: CASSSYRGAGNSPLHF. The CDR3 DNA reads TGTGCCAGCAGTTCTTACCGCGGGGCGGGTAATTCACCCCTCCACTTT.